Shown below are 14 T cell receptor beta chains from a single sample sequenced in a study of Graves' ophthalmopathy and Graves' hyperthyroidism. Using RNA transcripts, the TCR beta CDR3 regions were amplified. The library came from an HTBI-primed first-round RT-PCR and a second-round multiplex PCR. TCRdb independently ran MiXCR on the multiplex PCR reads; one entry per CDR3 protein. Of over a million distinct CDR3 sequences in the sample, less than 45% were seen once. What was sequenced was peripheral blood or thyroid tissue (not recorded which). The receptors come from an adult man with Graves' hyperthyroidism.

CDR3: CASSLVTAGSSYEQYF. The CDR3 DNA reads as TGTGCCAGCAGCTTGGTTACGGCAGGGAGTTCCTACGAGCAGTACTTC. The rearrangement links TRBV4-2 to TRBJ2-7, with D perhaps assigned TRBD1 or TRBD2 (5 bases each). Germline assignment: CDR1 LGHNA and CDR2 YNFKEQ. The CDR3 is made up of 16 amino acids. V dropped 5 bases and J dropped 1 base, with 18 bases sitting between them.

Concerning this clonotype itself: An end of the junction does not agree with germline; a read error may underlie this. The chain links TRBV5-1 to TRBJ2-2; no definite D call. CDR1 is SGHRS and CDR2 is YFSETQ in the germline V gene. The CDR3 covers 13 residues. Here the CDR3 reads CASSSDYTGELFF. In nucleotides, the CDR3 is TGTGCCAGCAGCTCCGACTACACCGGGGAGCTGTTTTTT.

Ten or more counts support this clonotype. The chain links TRBV6-6 to TRBJ1-6, with no clear D. This CDR3 is 15 amino acids long. CDR1 and CDR2 (germline): MNHNY, SVGAGI (reference sequence). The ends were cut back, 2 bases at V and 8 bases at J, with 13 bases in the middle. The CDR3 bases are TGTGCCAGCAGTTACCAGCCAGGTGGGGATTCACCCCTCCACTTT. As protein: CASSYQPGGDSPLHF.

CDR3 bases: TGTGCCAGCAGTTACTCCGCGACAGCGAACACTGAAGCTTTCTTT. Translating gives CASSYSATANTEAFF. V and J are TRBV6-2 or TRBV6-3 and TRBJ1-1, with D perhaps matching TRBD1 (5 bases). Trimming left V 0 bases short and J 1 base short, with 9 bases between. This CDR3 contains 15 residues. Germline CDR1 and CDR2: MNHEY and SVGEGT.

This clonotype was detected ten times or more. V usage is TRBV15 and J usage is TRBJ1-5; the match to TRBD1 covers 7 bases. The CDR3 has 11 amino acids. V dropped 5 bases and J dropped 12; count of bases not matched to a gene: 4. Germline loops: CDR1 LNHNV, CDR2 YYDKDF (reference sequence). CDR3 bases: TGTGCCACCAGCCAGACAGGGCTCCAGCATTTT. Translated: CATSQTGLQHF. The entire variable domain, with the rest obtained from reference TRBV15 and TRBJ1-5, is as follows: DAMVIQNPRYQVTQFGKPVTLSCSQTLNHNVMYWYQQKSSQAPKLLFHYYDKDFNNEADTPDNFQSRRPNTSFCFLDIRSPGLGDTAMYLCATSQTGLQHFGDGTRLSIL.

V and J are TRBV30 and TRBJ1-2; no clear D. Trimming pared 0 bases from V and 2 bases from J, leaving 7 bases between. There are 13 residues in the CDR3. Germline V gene data show CDR1 as GTSNPN and CDR2 as SVGIG (reference sequence). CDR3 DNA: TGTGCCTGGAGTGTACGGCGCAACTATGGCTACACCTTC. Its protein is CAWSVRRNYGYTF.

The table lists this clonotype with a count of one. CDR3 sequence (DNA): TGTGCCAGTATTGACAGGGCTGGGGCCAACGTCCTGACTTTC. It is translated as CASIDRAGANVLTF. This chain joins TRBV19 and TRBJ2-6; TRBD1 aligns across 7 bases. The ends lost 7 bases at V and 2 bases at J; junction bases unmatched: 2. Per germline, CDR1 LNHDA and CDR2 SQIVND (reference sequence). This CDR3 spans 14 amino acids.

The table lists this clonotype with many counts. The gene calls are TRBV2 and TRBJ1-5; D not resolved. The CDR3 contains 15 residues. V lost 0 bases, J lost 3 bases, and 9 bases lay in between. Germline V lookup: CDR1 SNHLY, CDR2 FYNNEI. The CDR3 loop is CASSEARRANQPQHF. CDR3 nucleotide sequence: TGTGCCAGCAGTGAAGCGCGGAGGGCCAATCAGCCCCAGCATTTT.

This clonotype appeared once. The chain links TRBV7-9 to TRBJ1-4, with TRBD1 identical over 7 bases. There are 15 residues in the CDR3. After removal of 4 bases from V and 5 bases from J, the junction contained 7 bases not matched to a gene. Germline lookup yields CDR1 SEHNR and CDR2 FQNEAQ (reference sequence). The CDR3 DNA reads TGTGCCAGCAGCTCACCGCCGGGACAGAATGAAAAACTGTTTTTT. Protein sequence: CASSSPPGQNEKLFF.

The CDR3 protein is CASSLSGNSNYGYTF. DNA of the CDR3: TGTGCCAGCAGCTTATCAGGAAACTCTAACTATGGCTACACCTTC. The gene calls are TRBV7-8 and TRBJ1-2; no firm D call. The V gene's germline CDR1 is SGHVS and CDR2 FQNEAQ. The CDR3 loop spans 15 amino acids. Trimming pared 2 bases from V and 0 bases from J, leaving 10 bases between. The complete variable domain, with remaining parts taken from reference TRBV7-8 and TRBJ1-2, reads GAGVSQSPRYKVAKRGQDVALRCDPISGHVSLFWYQQALGQGPEFLTYFQNEAQLDKSGLPSDRFFAERPEGSVSTLKIQRTQQEDSAVYLCASSLSGNSNYGYTFGSGTRLTVV.

This sequence joins TRBV28 and TRBJ1-6, with D perhaps matching TRBD1 (5 bases). Trimming left V 6 bases short and J 7 bases short, with 19 bases between. CDR1 and CDR2 from the germline V gene are MDHEN and SYDVKM. The CDR3 sequence is 16 residues long. This CDR3 reads CASSPRAANPNSPLHF. CDR3 nucleotides: TGTGCCAGCAGCCCCAGGGCAGCGAACCCGAATTCACCCCTCCACTTT.

The genes are TRBV5-6 and TRBJ1-1; the D gene is possibly TRBD1 (5 bases). V was clipped by 4 bases and J by 2 bases, with 27 bases between them. This CDR3 is built from 19 residues. In germline, CDR1 is SGHDT, CDR2 YYEEEE. The CDR3 DNA follows: TGTGCCAGCAGCCTTAGGCGGTCCGGGATAGGGGCGAGAAACACTGAAGCTTTCTTT. This codes for CASSLRRSGIGARNTEAFF. Filled out from reference TRBV5-6 and TRBJ1-1, the complete variable domain reads DAGVTQSPTHLIKTRGQQVTLRCSPKSGHDTVSWYQQALGQGPQFIFQYYEEEERQRGNFPDRFSGHQFPNYSSELNVNALLLGDSALYLCASSLRRSGIGARNTEAFFGQGTRLTVV.

The sample holds many counts of this clonotype. The chain employs TRBV5-1 and TRBJ2-7; no firm D call. Germline V gene lookup returns CDR1 SGHRS and CDR2 YFSETQ. CDR3 length: 13 amino acids. V lost 1 base to trimming and J lost 6 bases, with 11 bases between them. CDR3 protein: CASSLKYLAEQYF. The CDR3 region has the DNA TGCGCCAGCAGCTTGAAGTACCTCGCCGAGCAGTACTTC.

This clonotype was counted many times. This chain joins TRBV2 and TRBJ1-6; D call uncertain. From germline, CDR1 is SNHLY and CDR2 FYNNEI. V lost 3 bases, J lost 8 bases, and 11 bases lay in between. The CDR3 runs to 14 residues. The CDR3 sequence is CASSEDRVDSPLHF. In DNA form, the CDR3 reads TGTGCCAGCAGTGAGGATAGGGTGGATTCACCCCTCCACTTT.